This entry describes one TCR beta chain. The germline V gene encodes CDR1 SEHNR and CDR2 FQNEAQ (reference sequence). CDR3 length equals 14 residues. Losses at the gene ends were 5 bases for V and 7 bases for J; bases not matched to a gene: 7. This sample was included in a study of blood T cell repertoires in COVID-19. Method: immunoSEQ multiplex PCR; TCRdb's copy keeps in-frame clones and lacks some. Among under 300,000 clones, 86% were seen once, and the ten largest hold 3%. The chain links TRBV7-9 to TRBJ1-5, with 8 nucleotides matching TRBD1. The sequence was obtained from a woman aged 25 to 45 with active or convalescent COVID-19. Sequenced: peripheral blood. The CDR3 DNA reads TGTGCCAGCAGCACCTCGACAGGGGAACAGCCCCAGCATTTT. It yields the protein CASSTSTGEQPQHF. Using reference TRBV7-9 and TRBJ1-5 for the parts outside the CDR3, the full variable domain is DTGVSQNPRHKITKRGQNVTFRCDPISEHNRLYWYRQTLGQGPEFLTYFQNEAQLEKSRLLSDRFSAERPKGSFSTLEIQRTEQGDSAMYLCASSTSTGEQPQHFGDGTRLSIL.